Given below is one T cell receptor beta chain in context. The sample comes from a study of blood T cell repertoires in COVID-19. Study-level background: Acute and convalescent COVID-19 samples came from the United States, Italy and Spain.

Trimming took 4 bases from V and 8 from J; bases not matched to a gene: 8. The CDR3 covers 15 residues. Looked up from germline, CDR1 is SGHNT and CDR2 is YYREEE (reference sequence). In the authors' methods: How many nucleated cells were present was estimated from reference gene primer amplification. Sequencing used immunoSEQ multiplex PCR; TCRdb keeps in-frame clones, though not all of them. Clone size and the V and J calls come from that table; the DNA yielded D and trimming. The repertoire holds fewer than 300,000 clones, with roughly 92% as singletons. Sequencing used peripheral blood. This clonotype was sampled from a young woman with COVID-19, enrolled during active disease. The rearrangement uses TRBV5-4 and TRBJ2-1; 11 nucleotides agree with TRBD2. The chain's CDR3 is CASSKLAGERDEQFF. DNA for the CDR3: TGTGCCAGCAGCAAACTAGCGGGAGAACGGGATGAGCAGTTCTTC.